These 10 T cell receptor beta chains were all obtained from the same sample, sequenced in a study of T cells in Graves' hyperthyroidism and ophthalmopathy (dated by TCRdb to about 2019). The method behind the library was multiplex PCR. The sample was run on an Illumina HiSeq 2000. TCR beta CDR3 regions were amplified from RNA transcripts. A first-round RT-PCR of the TCR CDR3 used the HTBI primer set with the Qiagen OneStep RT-PCR kit. TCRdb ran its own pipeline on the public reads, namely fastp trimming at Q25 and MiXCR clone calling, and kept in-frame beta chains. All rows with the same CDR3 protein become a single entry with the most common DNA and genes. The sample table records 200,000 to 250,000 distinct CDR3 sequences; about 16% of these occur just once. The ten largest clones capture around 26% of the sample. What was sequenced was blood. All receptors derive from a woman under 30 with Graves' ophthalmopathy.

This clonotype has ten or more counts. This sequence joins TRBV20-1 and TRBJ2-7, with D perhaps TRBD1 or TRBD2 (5 bases each). Germline V gene data show CDR1 as DFQATT and CDR2 as SNEGSKA (reference sequence). The CDR3 loop spans 17 amino acids. Deletions cut 0 bases from V and 3 bases from J, with 21 bases between. CDR3 protein: CSARDRNGKGQLYEQYF. CDR3 DNA: TGCAGTGCTAGAGATAGGAACGGGAAGGGGCAACTCTACGAGCAGTACTTC.

In its sample, this clonotype was seen many times. The chain is built from TRBV12-3 or TRBV12-4 and TRBJ1-4; weak D call: TRBD1 (6 bases). Trimming removed 5 bases from V and 8 bases from J, with 15 bases in between. This CDR3 comprises 14 residues. The CDR3, as DNA: TGTGCCAGCAGTCTACAGGGAAGGGGGGAAAAACTGTTTTTT. Translated, it gives CASSLQGRGEKLFF.

This clonotype was seen at least ten times. The rearrangement joins TRBV3-1 to TRBJ2-3; TRBD1 matches at 8 bases. Looked up from germline, CDR1 is LGHDT and CDR2 is YNNKEL (reference sequence). Losses at the gene ends were 6 bases for V and 1 base for J; bases not matched to a gene: 6. The CDR3 loop spans 15 amino acids. CDR3 DNA sequence: TGTGCCAGCAGATCCGGACAGGGAGGCACAGATACGCAGTATTTT. Its translation: CASRSGQGGTDTQYF.

A remark on this clonotype: This sequence may be a read error, since a much larger clone differs from it by one base. The chain links TRBV4-1 to TRBJ2-7; D possibly corresponds to TRBD1 (5 bases). Trimming took off 1 base at V and 6 bases at J, with 13 bases between the two ends. The CDR3 extends over 14 amino acids. CDR1 MGHRA and CDR2 YSYEKL come from the germline V gene. CDR3 in DNA: TGCGCCAGCAGCCAAGGGACAAGCATCTGCGAGCAGTACTTC. It is translated as CASSQGTSICEQYF.

In this sample, this clonotype turned up many times. The rearrangement uses TRBV20-1 and TRBJ1-5; D gene uncertain. This CDR3 is built from 14 residues. Germline CDR1 reads DFQATT; CDR2 reads SNEGSKA (reference sequence). Trimming stripped 1 base from V and 5 bases from J, with 12 bases between. The CDR3 DNA sequence: TGCAGTGCTAGAGGACTCCTTTCCGATCAGCCCCAGCATTTT. Translating gives CSARGLLSDQPQHF.

In DNA, the CDR3 is TGTGCCAGCAGTTTATCTGGGCAGAATGAAGCTTTCTTT. Protein product: CASSLSGQNEAFF. The chain links TRBV28 to TRBJ1-1; D remains ambiguous. This CDR3 spans 13 amino acids. The V gene's germline CDR1 is MDHEN and CDR2 SYDVKM. The V and J ends lost 1 base and 7 bases respectively, with 10 bases between them.

This clonotype was detected many times. In nucleotides, the CDR3 is TGTGCCAGTAGTCGGGGTTTGAGCACTGAAGCTTTCTTT. Its translation is CASSRGLSTEAFF. J is TRBJ1-1 and V is TRBV19; D is unresolved. Deletions cut 5 bases from V and 4 bases from J, with 11 bases between. Germline loops: CDR1 LNHDA, CDR2 SQIVND (reference sequence). The CDR3 covers 13 residues.

This clonotype was seen repeatedly, ten times or more. The V and J genes are TRBV6-1 and TRBJ1-1, with TRBD1 as a possible D gene (5 bases). V lost 5 bases and J lost 2, with 15 bases in between. Germline V gene sequence: CDR1 MNHNS, CDR2 SASEGT. The CDR3 spans 15 residues. The CDR3, as DNA: TGTGCCAGCAGTCACCTCCCCGGGGACAACACTGAAGCTTTCTTT. The encoded protein is CASSHLPGDNTEAFF.

This clonotype has ten or more counts. The chain joins TRBV20-1 to TRBJ1-2, with 8 bases aligning to TRBD1. The J segment lost 5 bases and the V segment lost 1 base, leaving 0 bases of the junction unmatched. The CDR3 length is 12 residues. Germline CDR1 reads DFQATT; CDR2 reads SNEGSKA (reference sequence). The CDR3 region is CSARGQGYGYTF. DNA for the CDR3: TGCAGTGCTAGAGGACAGGGGTATGGCTACACCTTC.

This clonotype was seen just once. The chain links TRBV12-3 or TRBV12-4 to TRBJ2-1; TRBD2 agrees at 11 bases. The CDR3 runs to 16 residues. The trim removed 7 bases at V and 2 bases at J, leaving 7 bases unmatched. CDR3 sequence: CASTLAGGPPYNEQFF. The CDR3 bases are TGTGCCAGCACCTTAGCGGGAGGGCCCCCCTACAATGAGCAGTTCTTC.